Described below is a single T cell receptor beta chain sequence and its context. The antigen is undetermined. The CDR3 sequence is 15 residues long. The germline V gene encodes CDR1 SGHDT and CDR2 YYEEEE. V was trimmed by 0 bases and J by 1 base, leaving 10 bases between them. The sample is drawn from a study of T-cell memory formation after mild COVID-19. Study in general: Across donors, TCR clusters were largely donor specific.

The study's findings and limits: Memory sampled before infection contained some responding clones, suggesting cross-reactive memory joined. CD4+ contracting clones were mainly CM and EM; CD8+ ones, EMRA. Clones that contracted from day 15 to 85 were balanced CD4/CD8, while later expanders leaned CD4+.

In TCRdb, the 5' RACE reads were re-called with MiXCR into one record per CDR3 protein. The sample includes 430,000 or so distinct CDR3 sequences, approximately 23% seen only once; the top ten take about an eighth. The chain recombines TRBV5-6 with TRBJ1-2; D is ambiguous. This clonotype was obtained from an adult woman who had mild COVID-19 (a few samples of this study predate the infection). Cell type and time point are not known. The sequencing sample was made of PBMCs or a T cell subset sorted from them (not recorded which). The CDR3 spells CASSLAGSYNYGYTF. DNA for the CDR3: TGTGCCAGCAGCTTGGCGGGCAGTTATAACTATGGCTACACCTTC.